This T cell receptor (beta chain) came from a study of long-term antiretroviral therapy in people with HIV. The CDR3 consists of 13 residues. V gave up 0 bases and J gave up 5 bases, with 7 bases separating them. Germline V gives CDR1 MNHNY, CDR2 SVGAGI (reference sequence). At the survey level, the v3.0 immunoSEQ assay was run. Assay: immunoSEQ multiplex PCR; the TCRdb copy retains only in-frame clones and omits some. The sample contains fewer than 30,000 clones, around 80% of which appear only once. For this clone: Its antigen is unknown.

Findings and limits, study-wide: Among HIV repertoires, CDR3 length ranges were narrower than those of controls.

The sequences come from unsorted PBMCs, collected 3 years after starting antiretroviral therapy. V usage is TRBV6-6 and J usage is TRBJ1-1; D is unclear. The TCR originated in a middle-aged man with HIV. The CDR3 DNA follows: TGTGCCAGCAGTTACTCGAGGGAAACTGAAGCTTTCTTT. Translating gives CASSYSRETEAFF.